This note documents a single T cell receptor (beta chain) sequence. The data stem from a study of blood T cells in healthy people across ages. This CDR3 region has 14 residues. V dropped 3 bases and J dropped 8; count of bases not matched to a gene: 3. Germline V gives CDR1 SGHTA, CDR2 FQGNSA. A J-beta primer mix and a sample-barcoded 5' primer were used in a second PCR of about 7 to 12 cycles. TCRdb reanalysed the 5' RACE reads using MiXCR and keeps one entry per CDR3 protein. Among 800,000 to 900,000 distinct CDR3 sequences listed, 55% to 65% were seen once. The chain uses TRBV7-2 and TRBJ2-1, with TRBD1 matching 11 bases. Source material: blood. This clonotype originated in a man aged 25-45 years in good health. The DNA of the CDR3 is TGTGCCAGCAGCTTGGGACAGGGGGGCGATGAGCAGTTCTTC. Translation: CASSLGQGGDEQFF.